These 19 T cell receptor beta chains came from one sample sequenced in a study of regulatory T cells in long-lasting Graves disease. Time point defined: newly diagnosed GD, antithyroid drugs for less than 3 months. Construction of the TCR library relied on RNA isolated from PBMCs. Assembly of TCR beta libraries relied on iRepertoire HTBI primers together with Arm-PCR of CDR3 regions. TCRdb itself ran the multiplex PCR reads through MiXCR, one entry per CDR3 protein. Among 620,000 or so distinct CDR3 sequences listed, approximately 15% were seen once. The sample also formed part of further work on T cells in Graves' hyperthyroidism and ophthalmopathy.

The sequencing here drew on peripheral blood mononuclear cells (PBMCs), taken at new diagnosis, from a patient treated with antithyroid drugs. Receptor source: a woman aged 25-40 years with Graves disease.

This clonotype has at least ten counts. The V and J genes are TRBV28 and TRBJ2-1; 10 bases fit TRBD2. Looked up from germline, CDR1 is MDHEN and CDR2 is SYDVKM. The ends lost 6 bases at V and 5 bases at J; junction bases unmatched: 7. The CDR3 extends over 15 amino acids. In nucleotides, the CDR3 is TGTGCCAGCAGCTTCCTAGCGGGGGCGAACAATGAGCAGTTCTTC. Its translation is CASSFLAGANNEQFF.

This clonotype showed up many times. CDR3 amino acids: CASSFLAGAPNEQFF. For the CDR3, the DNA is TGTGCCAGCAGTTTTTTGGCGGGAGCTCCGAATGAGCAGTTCTTC. V gene TRBV12-3 or TRBV12-4 combines with J gene TRBJ2-1; 7 bases map to TRBD2. The CDR3 extends over 15 amino acids. The trim removed 3 bases at V and 7 bases at J, leaving 9 bases unmatched.

At least ten counts were recorded for this clonotype. This chain connects TRBV7-9 to TRBJ2-7, with D tentatively TRBD1 or TRBD2 (6 bases each). The CDR3 runs to 17 residues. The germline CDR1 and CDR2 sequences are SEHNR and FQNEAQ (reference sequence). Trimming cost V 4 bases and J 3 bases, with 22 bases left between them. CDR3 DNA: TGTGCCAGCAGCTCCCCGGACAGAGGGGGGTTGGACTACGAGCAGTACTTC. Its protein product is CASSSPDRGGLDYEQYF.

This clonotype was counted ten times or more. The chain links TRBV28 to TRBJ1-5, with D tentatively TRBD1 (5 bases). Trimming stripped 5 bases from V and 2 bases from J, with 10 bases between. Per the germline V gene, CDR1 is MDHEN and CDR2 is SYDVKM. The CDR3 is made up of 14 amino acids. In nucleotides, the CDR3 is TGTGCCAGCAGTCCCCTAGGGGGCAATCAGCCCCAGCATTTT. It specifies CASSPLGGNQPQHF.

This clonotype was detected ten times or more. The J gene is TRBJ2-4, the V gene TRBV28; weak D call: TRBD1 (6 bases). Per germline, CDR1 MDHEN and CDR2 SYDVKM. The CDR3 length is 14 residues. V was cut by 2 bases and J by 6 bases, with 11 bases left in between. The CDR3 DNA sequence: TGTGCCAGCAGTTTAGAGGGGGTGGGAAACATTCAGTACTTC. Translating gives CASSLEGVGNIQYF.

This clonotype appeared a few times. The chain is built from TRBV3-1 and TRBJ2-1; D remains ambiguous. The CDR3 loop spans 15 amino acids. Germline V CDR1 and CDR2: LGHDT, YNNKEL (reference sequence). Trimming pared 3 bases from V and 7 bases from J, leaving 16 bases between. CDR3: CASSHYGLGINEQFF. The CDR3, as DNA: TGTGCCAGCAGCCACTACGGCCTAGGGATAAATGAGCAGTTCTTC.

In its sample, this clonotype was seen many times. The gene calls are TRBV2 and TRBJ2-2; TRBD1 might be the D (5 bases). V dropped 7 bases and J dropped 2 bases, with 23 bases sitting between them. This CDR3 spans 18 amino acids. CDR1 and CDR2 from the germline V gene are SNHLY and FYNNEI. The CDR3 DNA reads as TGTGCCAGCAAGGAAAATTTGCCAGGGCTCTTTAACACCGGGGAGCTGTTTTTT. Its translation is CASKENLPGLFNTGELFF.

This clonotype turned up a few times. The V and J genes are TRBV9 and TRBJ2-7, with 9 nucleotides matching TRBD1. Germline CDR1 SGDLS, CDR2 YYNGEE. V shed 4 bases, J shed 2 bases, and the junction held 4 bases outside the gene matches. This CDR3 spans 14 amino acids. The CDR3 DNA reads as TGTGCCAGCAGCAACCGGGACAGGGCCTACGAGCAGTACTTC. Its translation: CASSNRDRAYEQYF.

The sample holds many counts of this clonotype. The chain couples TRBV2 to TRBJ2-1, with unresolved D. The germline V gene encodes CDR1 SNHLY and CDR2 FYNNEI. The CDR3 has 14 residues. With 7 bases removed from V and 5 bases from J, the gap between germline ends came to 15 bases. This chain's CDR3 is CASTRRTSDNEQFF. The CDR3 nucleotides are TGTGCCAGCACTAGGCGTACATCCGACAATGAGCAGTTCTTC.

The chain is built from TRBV3-1 and TRBJ2-3; TRBD2 agrees at 10 bases. Germline V CDR1 and CDR2: LGHDT, YNNKEL (reference sequence). The CDR3 loop spans 14 amino acids. Trimming took 5 bases from V and 6 from J; bases not matched to a gene: 5. CDR3 in amino acids: CASSTSGTGDTQYF. DNA of the CDR3: TGTGCCAGCAGCACTAGCGGGACGGGGGATACGCAGTATTTT.

This clonotype was counted at least ten times. The chain combines TRBV2 with TRBJ2-5, with D perhaps matching TRBD1 (6 bases). Germline-derived CDR1 and CDR2 are SNHLY and FYNNEI. CDR3 length: 14 amino acids. Between the trimmed V and J ends, which lost 4 bases and 5 bases, there was a span of 14 bases. The chain's CDR3 is CASSGQGQGETQYF. DNA for the CDR3: TGTGCCAGCAGTGGTCAGGGACAAGGGGAGACCCAGTACTTC.

With regard to this clonotype: A read error is possible here, since a much larger clone lies one base away. The CDR3 spells CSVGDTPGETQHF. The CDR3 nucleotides read TGCAGCGTGGGGGACACCCCTGGGGAGACCCAGCACTTC. The J gene is TRBJ2-5, the V gene TRBV29-1, with D possibly TRBD1 on 6 matching bases. CDR1 SQVTM and CDR2 ANQGSEA come from the germline V gene. The CDR3 is 13 residues long.

There are many counts of this clonotype. One junction end disagrees with the germline gene, perhaps due to a read error. The chain uses TRBV5-1 and TRBJ1-2; the D gene is possibly TRBD1 (6 bases). CDR1 and CDR2 from the germline V gene are SGHRS and YFSETQ. This CDR3 is 15 amino acids long. This CDR3 reads CASSWTTATGGGYTF. For the CDR3, the DNA is TGTGCCAGCAGCTGGACCACCGCGACAGGAGGTGGCTACACCTTC.

This clonotype was detected a few times. This chain joins TRBV25-1 and TRBJ2-3; TRBD2 aligns across 10 bases. This CDR3 region has 16 residues. With 3 bases clipped from V and 7 bases from J, the junction kept 10 bases outside the gene matches. Per germline, CDR1 MGHDK and CDR2 SYGVNS. CDR3 nucleotide sequence: TGTGCCAGCAGTGAGGGTCTAGCGGGAGATATGTATACGCAGTATTTT. Amino acid sequence: CASSEGLAGDMYTQYF.

The table lists this clonotype with many counts. The rearrangement links TRBV27 to TRBJ2-4; 7 bases agree with TRBD2. CDR3 length equals 16 residues. Germline values: CDR1 MNHEY, CDR2 SMNVEV (reference sequence). Losses at the gene ends were 4 bases for V and 7 bases for J; bases not matched to a gene: 13. The CDR3 nucleotides are TGTGCCAGCAGTTCATTTCTCAGGGAGGGAGGGAACATTCAGTACTTC. Residues: CASSSFLREGGNIQYF.

This clonotype was recorded at least ten times. The rearrangement uses TRBV29-1 and TRBJ2-5; D gene uncertain. Germline CDR1 reads SQVTM; CDR2 reads ANQGSEA. The CDR3 length is 11 residues. The V end was cut by 5 bases, the J end by 5 bases, with 9 bases between. Here the CDR3 reads CSVLRRETQYF. The CDR3 nucleotides read TGCAGCGTTTTGCGGCGGGAGACCCAGTACTTC.

In its sample, this clonotype was seen a few times. In DNA form, the CDR3 reads TGTGCCAGCAGTTTATCCCTGGGGGCAATCCACTTT. Translating gives CASSLSLGAIHF. This chain uses TRBV28 with TRBJ1-6, with D possibly matching TRBD1 (6 bases). V gave up 1 base and J gave up 17 bases, with 12 bases separating them. The CDR3 covers 12 residues. Looked up from germline, CDR1 is MDHEN and CDR2 is SYDVKM.

This clonotype was observed a few times. The chain joins TRBV5-1 to TRBJ2-2, with 8 bases matching TRBD2. The CDR3 sequence is 15 residues long. Germline V CDR1 and CDR2: SGHRS, YFSETQ. V dropped 2 bases and J dropped 6; count of bases not matched to a gene: 6. The CDR3 DNA reads as TGCGCCAGCAGCTTCGCAGCGGGAGTCGCCGGGGAGCTGTTTTTT. Translated, it gives CASSFAAGVAGELFF. The full variable domain, with the rest looked up from reference TRBV5-1 and TRBJ2-2, is KAGVTQTPRYLIKTRGQQVTLSCSPISGHRSVSWYQQTPGQGLQFLFEYFSETQRNKGNFPGRFSGRQFSNSRSEMNVSTLELGDSALYLCASSFAAGVAGELFFGEGSRLTVL.

This clonotype was seen ten or more times. This chain links TRBV20-1 with TRBJ2-2, with D unresolved. V gave up 6 bases and J gave up 2 bases, with 7 bases separating them. Germline lookup yields CDR1 DFQATT and CDR2 SNEGSKA (reference sequence). The CDR3 length is 12 residues. The CDR3 DNA sequence: TGCAGTGCCGCCCGAAACACCGGGGAGCTGTTTTTT. Amino acid sequence: CSAARNTGELFF.